Each of the 5 T cell receptor beta chains below was sequenced from the same sample in a study of chemoradiotherapy in HPV16-positive cancers. Repertoires were generated with immunoSEQ multiplex PCR, while TCRdb's copy carries only in-frame clones and drops some. The profile shows thousands of clones, 65% to 85% of them singletons. Sampling was carried out from a patient who underwent chemoradiotherapy. These receptor sequences come from a human donor with HPV-associated anogenital cancer.

The chain combines TRBV27 with TRBJ1-5; 7 nucleotides line up with TRBD1. CDR1 and CDR2 (germline): MNHEY, SMNVEV (reference sequence). V lost 6 bases, J lost 1 base, and 3 bases stayed unmatched. The CDR3 extends over 14 amino acids. Here the CDR3 DNA reads TGTGCCAGCAGGCGACAGGGCAGCAATCAGCCCCAGCATTTT. Residues: CASRRQGSNQPQHF.

The chain employs TRBV4-3 and TRBJ2-5, with TRBD1 identical over 7 bases. J was trimmed by 1 base and V by 4 bases; bases with no gene match: 3. The length of the CDR3 is 14 residues. CDR1 is LGHNA and CDR2 is YSLEER in the germline V gene. CDR3 nucleotide sequence: TGCGCCAGCAGCCTACAGGGGCGCCAAGAGACCCAGTACTTC. It translates to CASSLQGRQETQYF.

The J gene is TRBJ1-5, the V gene TRBV21-1; TRBD1 is the table's D call, not checked against the DNA. TRBV21-1 is a recognized pseudogene. The CDR3 length is 20 residues. This CDR3 reads CASSAKKRSRTGDCNQPQHF. The CDR3 DNA reads TGTGCCAGCAGCGCCAAAAAAAGGAGTAGGACAGGGGATTGCAATCAGCCCCAGCATTTT.

This clone has just one count. This rearrangement joins TRBV29-1 to TRBJ1-2; 8 bases match TRBD1. Germline CDR1 reads SQVTM; CDR2 reads ANQGSEA. This CDR3 region has 11 residues. V lost 7 bases, J lost 8 bases, and 6 bases stayed unmatched. CDR3 sequence: CSATTGDGYTF. The CDR3 DNA reads TGCAGCGCTACGACAGGGGACGGCTACACCTTC.

The chain links TRBV9 to TRBJ2-7; D perhaps matches TRBD1 (6 bases). CDR1 SGDLS and CDR2 YYNGEE come from the germline V gene. The CDR3 has 14 residues. V was pared by 0 bases and J by 0 bases, with 7 bases between. CDR3 loop: CASSVGTVSYEQYF. As DNA, the CDR3 is TGTGCCAGCAGCGTAGGGACAGTCTCCTACGAGCAGTACTTC.